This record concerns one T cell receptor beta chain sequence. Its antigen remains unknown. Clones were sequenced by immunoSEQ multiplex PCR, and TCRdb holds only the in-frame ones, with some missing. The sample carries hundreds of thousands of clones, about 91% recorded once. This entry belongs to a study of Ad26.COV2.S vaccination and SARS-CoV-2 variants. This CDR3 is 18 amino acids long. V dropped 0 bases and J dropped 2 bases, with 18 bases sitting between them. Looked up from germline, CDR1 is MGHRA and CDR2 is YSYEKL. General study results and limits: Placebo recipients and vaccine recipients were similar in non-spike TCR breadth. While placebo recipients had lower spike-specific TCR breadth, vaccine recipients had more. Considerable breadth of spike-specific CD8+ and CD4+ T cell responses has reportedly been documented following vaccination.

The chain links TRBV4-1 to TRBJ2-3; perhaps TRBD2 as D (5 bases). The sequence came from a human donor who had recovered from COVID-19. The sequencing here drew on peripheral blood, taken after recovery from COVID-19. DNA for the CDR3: TGCGCCAGCAGCCAAGAAGCGGTAGTAGGGTGGGACACAGATACGCAGTATTTT. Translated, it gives CASSQEAVVGWDTDTQYF.